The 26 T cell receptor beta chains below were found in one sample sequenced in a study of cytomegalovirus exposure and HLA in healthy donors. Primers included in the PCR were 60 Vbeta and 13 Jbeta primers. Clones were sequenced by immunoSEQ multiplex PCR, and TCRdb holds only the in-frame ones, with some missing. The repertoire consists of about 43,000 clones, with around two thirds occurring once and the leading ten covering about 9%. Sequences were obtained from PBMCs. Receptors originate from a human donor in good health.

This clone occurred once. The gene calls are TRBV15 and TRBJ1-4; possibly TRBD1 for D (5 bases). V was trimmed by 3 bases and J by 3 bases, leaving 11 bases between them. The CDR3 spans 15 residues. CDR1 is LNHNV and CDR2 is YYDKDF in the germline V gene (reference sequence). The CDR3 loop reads CATSRGGSANEKLFF. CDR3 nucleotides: TGTGCCACCAGCAGGGGGGGAAGCGCTAATGAAAAACTGTTTTTT.

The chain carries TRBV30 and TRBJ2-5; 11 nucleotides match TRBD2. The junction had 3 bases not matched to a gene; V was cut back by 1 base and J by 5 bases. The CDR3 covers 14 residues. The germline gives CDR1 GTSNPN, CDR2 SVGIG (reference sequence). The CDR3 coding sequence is TGTGCCTGGAGTGCCTTAGCGGGGGGGGAGACCCAGTACTTC. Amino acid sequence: CAWSALAGGETQYF.

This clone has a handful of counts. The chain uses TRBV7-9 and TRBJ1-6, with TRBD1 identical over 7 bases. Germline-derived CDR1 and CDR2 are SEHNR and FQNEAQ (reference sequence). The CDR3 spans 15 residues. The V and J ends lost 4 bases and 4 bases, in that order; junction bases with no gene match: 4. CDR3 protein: CASSYGTAYNSPLHF. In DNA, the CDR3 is TGTGCCAGCAGCTACGGGACAGCTTATAATTCACCCCTCCACTTT.

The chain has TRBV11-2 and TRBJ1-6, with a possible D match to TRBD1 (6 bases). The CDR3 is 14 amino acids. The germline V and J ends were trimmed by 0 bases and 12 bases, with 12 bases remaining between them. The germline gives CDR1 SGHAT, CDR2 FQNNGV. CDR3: CASSLDRDIGPLHF. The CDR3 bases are TGTGCCAGCAGCTTAGACCGGGACATAGGACCCCTCCACTTT.

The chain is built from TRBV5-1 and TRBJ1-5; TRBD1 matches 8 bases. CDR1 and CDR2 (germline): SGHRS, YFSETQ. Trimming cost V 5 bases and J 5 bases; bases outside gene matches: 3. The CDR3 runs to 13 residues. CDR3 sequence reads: CASRQGEDQPQHF. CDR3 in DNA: TGCGCCAGCAGACAGGGGGAGGATCAGCCCCAGCATTTT.

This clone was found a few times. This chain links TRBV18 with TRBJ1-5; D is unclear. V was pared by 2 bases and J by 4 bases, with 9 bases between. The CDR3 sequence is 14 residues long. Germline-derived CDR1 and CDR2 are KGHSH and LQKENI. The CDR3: CASSPLSGNQPQHF. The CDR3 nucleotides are TGTGCCAGCTCACCATTATCGGGGAATCAGCCCCAGCATTTT.

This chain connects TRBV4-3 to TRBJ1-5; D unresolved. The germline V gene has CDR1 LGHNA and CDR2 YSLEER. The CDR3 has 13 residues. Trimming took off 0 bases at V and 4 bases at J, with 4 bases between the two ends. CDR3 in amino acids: CASSQDRNQPQHF. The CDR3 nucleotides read TGCGCCAGCAGCCAAGATCGTAATCAGCCCCAGCATTTT.

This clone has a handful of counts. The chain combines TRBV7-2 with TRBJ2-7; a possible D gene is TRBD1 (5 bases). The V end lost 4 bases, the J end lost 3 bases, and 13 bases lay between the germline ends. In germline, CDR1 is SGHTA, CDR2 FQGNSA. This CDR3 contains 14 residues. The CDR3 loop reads CASSSIGAVYEQYF. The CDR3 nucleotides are TGTGCCAGCAGCTCCATAGGGGCGGTCTACGAGCAGTACTTC.

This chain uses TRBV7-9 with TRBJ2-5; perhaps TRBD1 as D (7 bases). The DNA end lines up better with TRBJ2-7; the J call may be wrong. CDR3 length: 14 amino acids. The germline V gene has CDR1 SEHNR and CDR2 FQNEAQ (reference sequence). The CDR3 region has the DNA TGTGCCAGTCACAGGGGCGCGGGGCCGGGCGAGCAGTACTTC. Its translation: CASHRGAGPGEQYF.

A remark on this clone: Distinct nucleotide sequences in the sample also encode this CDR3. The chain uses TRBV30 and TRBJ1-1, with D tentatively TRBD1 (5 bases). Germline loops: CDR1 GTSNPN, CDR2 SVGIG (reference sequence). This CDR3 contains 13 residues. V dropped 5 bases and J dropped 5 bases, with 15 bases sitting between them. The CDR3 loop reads CAWALDTGTEAFF. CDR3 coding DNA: TGTGCCTGGGCCCTGGACACCGGTACTGAAGCTTTCTTT. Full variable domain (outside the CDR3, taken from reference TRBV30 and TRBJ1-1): SQTIHQWPATLVQPVGSPLSLECTVEGTSNPNLYWYRQAAGRGLQLLFYSVGIGQISSEVPQNLSASRPQDRQFILSSKKLLLSDSGFYLCAWALDTGTEAFFGQGTRLTVV.

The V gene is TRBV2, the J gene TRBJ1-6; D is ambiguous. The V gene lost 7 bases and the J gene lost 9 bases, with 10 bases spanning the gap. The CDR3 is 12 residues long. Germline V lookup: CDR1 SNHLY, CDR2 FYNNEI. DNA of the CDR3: TGTGCCAGCATCTCGGAGCGTTCACCCCTCCACTTT. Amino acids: CASISERSPLHF.

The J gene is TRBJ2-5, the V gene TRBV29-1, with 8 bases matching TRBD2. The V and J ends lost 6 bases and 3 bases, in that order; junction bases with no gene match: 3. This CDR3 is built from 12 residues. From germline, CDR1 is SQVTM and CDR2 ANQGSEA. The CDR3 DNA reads TGCAGCGTGTCCGGGGGGGAAGAGACCCAGTACTTC. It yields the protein CSVSGGEETQYF.

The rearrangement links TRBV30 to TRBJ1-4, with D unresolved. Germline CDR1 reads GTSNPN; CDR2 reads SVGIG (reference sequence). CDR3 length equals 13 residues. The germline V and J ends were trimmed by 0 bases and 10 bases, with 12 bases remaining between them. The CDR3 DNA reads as TGTGCCTGGAGTGTCTACCTTGAGGGAAAACTGTTTTTT. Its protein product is CAWSVYLEGKLFF.

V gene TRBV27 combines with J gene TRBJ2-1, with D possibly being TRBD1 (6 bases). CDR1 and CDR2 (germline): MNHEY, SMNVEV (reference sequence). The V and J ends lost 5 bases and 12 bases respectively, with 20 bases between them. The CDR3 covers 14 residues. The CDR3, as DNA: TGTGCCAGCAGTCCCTCATCGACAGGTCTGAGGCAGTTCTTC. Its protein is CASSPSSTGLRQFF.

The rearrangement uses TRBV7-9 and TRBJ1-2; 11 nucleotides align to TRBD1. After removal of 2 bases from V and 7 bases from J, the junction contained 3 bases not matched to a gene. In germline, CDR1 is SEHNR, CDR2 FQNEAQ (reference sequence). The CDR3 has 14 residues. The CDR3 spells CASSLSGTGGGYTF. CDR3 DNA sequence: TGTGCCAGCAGCTTAAGCGGGACAGGGGGTGGCTACACCTTC.

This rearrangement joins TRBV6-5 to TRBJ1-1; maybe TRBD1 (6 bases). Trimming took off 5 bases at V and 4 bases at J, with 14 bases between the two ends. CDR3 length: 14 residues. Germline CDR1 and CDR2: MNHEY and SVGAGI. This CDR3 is CASSDLTGSTEAFF. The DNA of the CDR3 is TGTGCCAGCAGTGACCTGACAGGCAGCACTGAAGCTTTCTTT.

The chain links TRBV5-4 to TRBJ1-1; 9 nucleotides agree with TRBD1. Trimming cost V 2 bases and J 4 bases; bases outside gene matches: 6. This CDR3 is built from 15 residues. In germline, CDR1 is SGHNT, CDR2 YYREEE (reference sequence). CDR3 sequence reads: CASSFRDRDPTEAFF. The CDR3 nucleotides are TGTGCCAGCAGCTTCCGGGACAGGGACCCCACTGAAGCTTTCTTT.

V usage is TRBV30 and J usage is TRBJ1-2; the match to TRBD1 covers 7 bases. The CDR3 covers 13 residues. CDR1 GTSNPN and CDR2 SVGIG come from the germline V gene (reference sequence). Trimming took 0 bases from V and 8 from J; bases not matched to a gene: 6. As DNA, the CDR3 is TGTGCCTGGAGTGTAGGGGGCCAGGGAGGCTACACCTTC. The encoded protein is CAWSVGGQGGYTF.

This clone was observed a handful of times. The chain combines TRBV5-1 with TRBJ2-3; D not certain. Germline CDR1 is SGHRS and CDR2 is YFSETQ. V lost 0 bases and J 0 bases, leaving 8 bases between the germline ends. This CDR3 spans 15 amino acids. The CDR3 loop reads CASSLAGQSTDTQYF. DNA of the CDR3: TGCGCCAGCAGCTTGGCAGGCCAGAGCACAGATACGCAGTATTTT.

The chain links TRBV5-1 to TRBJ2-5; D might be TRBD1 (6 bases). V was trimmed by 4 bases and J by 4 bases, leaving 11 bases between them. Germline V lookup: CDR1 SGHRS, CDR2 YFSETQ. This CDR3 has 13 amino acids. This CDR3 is CASSKDSSETQYF. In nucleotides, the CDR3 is TGCGCCAGCAGCAAGGACAGTTCAGAGACCCAGTACTTC.

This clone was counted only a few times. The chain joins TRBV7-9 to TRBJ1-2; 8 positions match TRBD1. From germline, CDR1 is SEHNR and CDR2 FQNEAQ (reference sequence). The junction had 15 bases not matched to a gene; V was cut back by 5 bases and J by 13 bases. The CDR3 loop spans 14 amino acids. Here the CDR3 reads CASSPSGTGFFSTF. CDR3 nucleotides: TGTGCCAGCAGCCCCTCCGGGACAGGATTTTTCTCCACCTTC.

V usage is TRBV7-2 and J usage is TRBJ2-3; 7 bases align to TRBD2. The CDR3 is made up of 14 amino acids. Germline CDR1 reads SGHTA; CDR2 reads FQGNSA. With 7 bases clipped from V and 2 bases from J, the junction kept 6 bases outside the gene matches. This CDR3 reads CASTLGGNTDTQYF. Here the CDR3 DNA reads TGTGCCAGCACCCTGGGAGGGAACACAGATACGCAGTATTTT.

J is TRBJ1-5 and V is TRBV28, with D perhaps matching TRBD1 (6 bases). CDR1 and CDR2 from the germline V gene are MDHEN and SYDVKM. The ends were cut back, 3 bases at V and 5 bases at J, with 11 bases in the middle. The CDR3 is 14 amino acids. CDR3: CASSLGQGYQPQHF. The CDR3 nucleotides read TGTGCCAGCAGTTTGGGGCAGGGGTATCAGCCCCAGCATTTT.

For the CDR3, the DNA is TGTGCCAGCGGTGGGGGTGTGGACTACTACGAGCAGTACTTC. Its protein is CASGGGVDYYEQYF. The chain combines TRBV28 with TRBJ2-7; perhaps TRBD2 as D (6 bases). The V and J ends lost 8 bases and 3 bases respectively, with 17 bases between them. The CDR3 is 14 amino acids. Germline values: CDR1 MDHEN, CDR2 SYDVKM.

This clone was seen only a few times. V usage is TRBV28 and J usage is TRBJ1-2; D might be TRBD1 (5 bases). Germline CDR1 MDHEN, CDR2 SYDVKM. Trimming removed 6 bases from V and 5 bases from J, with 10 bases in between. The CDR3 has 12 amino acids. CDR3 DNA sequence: TGTGCCAGCAGGGGGGGTTGGTATGGCTACACCTTC. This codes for CASRGGWYGYTF.

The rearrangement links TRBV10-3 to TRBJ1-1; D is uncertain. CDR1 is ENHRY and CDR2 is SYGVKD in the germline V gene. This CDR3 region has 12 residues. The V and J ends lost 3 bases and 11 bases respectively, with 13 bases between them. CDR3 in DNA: TGTGCCATCAGTGATAGCAGCCTGGCGGCTTTCTTT. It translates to CAISDSSLAAFF.